This TCR beta chain stems from a study of T-cell memory formation after mild COVID-19. In regard to this clonotype: Its antigen is not known.

5'RACE primed at constant segments yielded TCR alpha and TCR beta cDNA libraries bearing sample barcodes and UMIs. Each CDR3 protein gets one entry after TCRdb re-called the 5' RACE reads with MiXCR. The repertoire has 180,000 or so distinct CDR3 sequences, about 9.9% of them found once; the top ten carry less than 4%. Study-wide results and caveats: Later expanders leaned CD4+, whereas day 15 to 85 contracting clones were balanced CD4/CD8. The appearance of some responding clones in pre-infection memory suggested that cross-reactive memory joined.

Sequencing was carried out using PBMCs or a T cell subset sorted from them (not recorded which). This TCR was sampled from a man aged 18 to 35 who had mild COVID-19 (a few samples of this study predate the infection). Cell type and time point are not known.

In nucleotides, the CDR3 is TGTGCCATCGCAGCGGAGTACACAGATACGCAGTATTTT. Its protein is CAIAAEYTDTQYF. This sequence joins TRBV2 and TRBJ2-3, with D perhaps TRBD2 (5 bases). Between the trimmed V and J ends, which lost 10 bases and 2 bases, there was a span of 13 bases. From germline, CDR1 is SNHLY and CDR2 FYNNEI. This CDR3 is built from 13 residues.